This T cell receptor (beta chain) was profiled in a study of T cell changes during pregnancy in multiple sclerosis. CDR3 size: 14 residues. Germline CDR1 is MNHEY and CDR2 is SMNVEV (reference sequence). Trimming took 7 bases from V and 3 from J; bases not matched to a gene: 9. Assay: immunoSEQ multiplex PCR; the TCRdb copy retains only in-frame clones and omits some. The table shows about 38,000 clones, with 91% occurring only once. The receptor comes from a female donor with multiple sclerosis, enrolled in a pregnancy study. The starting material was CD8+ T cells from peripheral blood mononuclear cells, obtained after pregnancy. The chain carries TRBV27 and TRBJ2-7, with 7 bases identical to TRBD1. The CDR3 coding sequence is TGTGCCAGCACCAAATCGGGACAGAGCTACGAGCAGTACTTC. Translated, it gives CASTKSGQSYEQYF.